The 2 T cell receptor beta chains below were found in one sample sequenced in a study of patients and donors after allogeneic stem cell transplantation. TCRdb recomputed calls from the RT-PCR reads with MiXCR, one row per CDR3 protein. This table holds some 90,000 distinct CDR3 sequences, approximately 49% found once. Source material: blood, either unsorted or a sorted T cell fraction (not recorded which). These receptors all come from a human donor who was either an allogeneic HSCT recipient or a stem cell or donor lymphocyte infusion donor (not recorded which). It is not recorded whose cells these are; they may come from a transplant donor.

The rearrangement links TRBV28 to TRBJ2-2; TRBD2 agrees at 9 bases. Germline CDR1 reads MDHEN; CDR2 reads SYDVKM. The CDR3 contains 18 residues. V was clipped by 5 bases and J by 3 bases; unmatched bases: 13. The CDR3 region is CASSRSIWREGHTGELFF. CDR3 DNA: TGTGCCAGCAGTAGATCTATTTGGCGGGAGGGACACACCGGGGAGCTGTTTTTT.

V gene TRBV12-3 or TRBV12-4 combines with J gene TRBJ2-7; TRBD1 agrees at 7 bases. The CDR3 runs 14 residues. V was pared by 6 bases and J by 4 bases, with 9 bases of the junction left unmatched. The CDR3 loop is CASRDLGTAYEQYF. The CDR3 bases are TGTGCCAGCAGAGATCTCGGGACAGCTTACGAGCAGTACTTC.